These 6 T cell receptor beta chains came from one sample sequenced in a study of blood T cell repertoires in COVID-19. The protocol was immunoSEQ multiplex PCR, while the TCRdb copy is restricted to in-frame clones and leaves out a portion. The sample has roughly 150,000 clones, about 80% seen once. Sequencing was performed on peripheral blood. These receptors originate from a human donor in a cohort sampled during active COVID-19.

V gene TRBV19 combines with J gene TRBJ1-5; tentatively, D is TRBD1 (6 bases). Germline CDR1 is LNHDA and CDR2 is SQIVND (reference sequence). V lost 9 bases, J lost 2 bases, and 14 bases lay in between. The CDR3 loop spans 14 amino acids. Here the CDR3 reads CARTGQNGNQPQHF. In nucleotides, the CDR3 is TGTGCCAGAACCGGACAGAACGGCAATCAGCCCCAGCATTTT.

This chain connects TRBV18 to TRBJ2-3, with 8 positions matching TRBD1. The CDR3 spans 17 residues. V was pared by 3 bases and J by 1 base, with 9 bases of the junction left unmatched. Germline V gene lookup returns CDR1 KGHSH and CDR2 LQKENI. The chain's CDR3 is CASSPPGPGGGTDTQYF. In nucleotides, the CDR3 is TGTGCCAGCTCACCCCCCGGCCCAGGGGGCGGCACAGATACGCAGTATTTT.

This rearrangement joins TRBV3-1 (or the pseudogene TRBV3-2) to TRBJ2-3, with 14 nucleotides matching TRBD2. Per germline, CDR1 LGHDT and CDR2 YNNKEL (reference sequence). Trimming cost V 4 bases and J 3 bases; bases outside gene matches: 15. The CDR3 is 20 amino acids. CDR3 loop: CASSRRTGLAGASQTDTQYF. As DNA, the CDR3 is TGTGCCAGCAGCCGGAGGACGGGACTAGCGGGGGCCTCTCAGACAGATACGCAGTATTTT.

The V and J genes are TRBV19 and TRBJ1-4; no clear D gene. CDR3 size: 15 residues. Germline assignment: CDR1 LNHDA and CDR2 SQIVND (reference sequence). The ends were cut back, 0 bases at V and 3 bases at J, with 8 bases in the middle. In DNA form, the CDR3 reads TGTGCCAGTAGTATAGAACAGCCCTCTAATGAAAAACTGTTTTTT. This gives the protein CASSIEQPSNEKLFF.

V usage is TRBV5-5 and J usage is TRBJ1-2; unclear D gene. Germline lookup yields CDR1 SGHKS and CDR2 YYEKEE (reference sequence). V lost 4 bases, J lost 7 bases, and 11 bases lay in between. CDR3 length: 12 residues. CDR3 sequence reads: CASSPGLAGYTF. CDR3 bases: TGTGCCAGCAGCCCGGGTCTGGCTGGCTACACCTTC.

This chain links TRBV10-3 with TRBJ2-5; 8 bases are shared with TRBD2. The length of the CDR3 is 16 residues. Unmatched junction bases numbered 7, after V lost 4 bases and J lost 0 bases. Germline V CDR1 and CDR2: ENHRY, SYGVKD. The CDR3 reads CAISGGRAGDQETQYF. For the CDR3, the DNA is TGTGCCATCAGTGGGGGTAGAGCGGGGGACCAAGAGACCCAGTACTTC.